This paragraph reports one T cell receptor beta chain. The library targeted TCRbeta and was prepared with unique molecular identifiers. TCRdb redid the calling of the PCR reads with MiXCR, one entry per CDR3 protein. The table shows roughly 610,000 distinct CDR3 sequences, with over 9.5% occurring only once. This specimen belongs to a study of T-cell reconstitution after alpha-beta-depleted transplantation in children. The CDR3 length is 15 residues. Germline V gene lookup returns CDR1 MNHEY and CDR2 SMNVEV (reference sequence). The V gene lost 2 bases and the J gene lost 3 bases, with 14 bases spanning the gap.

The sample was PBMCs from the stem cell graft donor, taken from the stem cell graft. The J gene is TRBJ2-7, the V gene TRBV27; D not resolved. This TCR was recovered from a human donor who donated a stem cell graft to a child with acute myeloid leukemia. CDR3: CASSLLAGSLYEQYF. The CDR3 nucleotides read TGTGCCAGCAGTTTACTGGCAGGATCGCTCTACGAGCAGTACTTC.